Described below is a single T cell receptor (beta chain) sequence and its context. No cognate antigen has been identified for it. No much larger clonotype is one base removed from it; base qualities were not supplied. V lost 5 bases and J lost 8 bases; the stretch between them is 16 bases long. The germline V gene sets CDR1 to SGHVS and CDR2 to FNYEAQ. The CDR3, cysteine through phenylalanine, is 14 amino acids long. The entry retains the CDR3 DNA only, 42 bases that are in frame from base 1. The data derive from a study of T cell responses to AZD1222 COVID-19 vaccine (dated by TCRdb to about 2021). About the full investigation: A total of over 230 trial participants underwent TCR sequencing, of whom nearly 210 received two doses of AZD1222 and 26 received two doses of the MenACWY control vaccine. Enrollment into the trials was organized by age into subgroups of 18-55, 56-69 and 70-plus years, and those subgroups contained approximately 150, 30 and 60 TCR-sequenced participants, respectively. Here is what the overall study found, with its caveats: Because no samples from the day 14 peak response were available, repertoires could be characterized only after the peak T cell response. Participants were mostly white British and included more females than males, and it was suggested by the authors that clonal diversity may have been underestimated. In the small 56-69-year group, the increase in depth fell short of significance, most likely because of low power. Conclusions about previously exposed vaccinees are limited, since just 5 to 7 AZD1222 recipients were seropositive for SARS-CoV-2 at baseline. Vaccine-associated CD4 TCRs spanned the whole spike protein, with dominant responses in regions 160-218 and 743-854. A significant rise in spike-specific TCR breadth and depth was observed after two AZD1222 doses relative to day 0 and relative to MenACWY recipients. Epitopes outside the regions mutated in the B.1.351 and B.1.1.7 variants were reportedly recognized by nearly half of the unique spike-specific TCRs.

The CDR3 regions of human TCRbeta chains were analyzed by immunosequencing. Per the source publication's procedure: Repertoire TCRs were matched against a reference library of SARS-CoV-2-specific TCRs generated with the MIRA antigen-specificity platform. Breadth was defined as the fraction of unique TCRs that were SARS-CoV-2-associated. Depth was defined as the fraction of total T cells that were SARS-CoV-2-associated. Using the MIRA data, each spike-specific TCR was assigned both to the spike region to which the TCR was reactive and to a CD4 or CD8 class. Log10-transformed breadth and depth values were compared by one-way ANOVA with Sidak's multiple comparisons tests. TCRdb obtained this table from immuneACCESS and retained in-frame rearrangements with V and J assigned. These tables miss some clones; where compared with another copy, unresolved V genes account for less than half of the shortfall, and the remainder is unexplained. The V and J calls and the clone size are those of that table, but D and trimming were determined from the DNA. Here the sample has 200,000 or so clones; 80% to 90% occur a single time. The ten largest clones take up 2.5% to 3% of the sample.

In light of the paper, this sample's time point label describes: baseline before first vaccination. Explained via the paper, the treatment or condition label denotes: meningococcal conjugate vaccine given as trial control. Samples from vaccinated people were obtained from the UK trials COV001 and COV002, which included a single-blind randomized controlled phase 2/3 trial of AZD1222 (ChAdOx1 nCoV-19) in healthy adults. For TCRbeta chain sequencing, PBMC samples from trial participants were taken at day 0 and at day 28 after the second dose. The clonotype was recovered from an adult in good health. This specimen consisted of peripheral blood, obtained on day 0 of MenACWY control vaccination. This sequence uses TRBV7-6 and TRBJ2-1; the D gene remains uncertain. The CDR3 protein is CASSPEWASDEQFF. The nucleotide sequence is TGTGCCAGCAGCCCCGAGTGGGCGTCGGATGAGCAGTTCTTC.